Listed here are 29 T cell receptor beta chains from one sample, sequenced in a study of T-cell reconstitution after alpha-beta-depleted transplantation in children. Library preparation (for TCRbeta) was performed with unique molecular identifiers. Using its own MiXCR run on the PCR reads, TCRdb lists one record per CDR3 protein. The sample holds hundreds of thousands of distinct CDR3 sequences, around 17% seen once. The input for sequencing was PBMCs, mostly from graft donor cells, taken 360 days after TCRalphabeta/CD19-depleted stem cell transplant. These receptors were obtained from a male patient younger than 18 who had a stem cell transplant for acute lymphoblastic leukemia, so the T cells may come from the graft donor.

This clonotype was seen only a few times. V gene TRBV7-3 combines with J gene TRBJ1-1; perhaps TRBD1 as D (6 bases). Germline V gene sequence: CDR1 SGHTA, CDR2 FQGTGA. Trimming removed 5 bases from V and 4 bases from J, with 11 bases in between. This CDR3 contains 13 residues. For the CDR3, the DNA is TGTGCCAGCAGCCCGACAGGTACCACTGAAGCTTTCTTT. It codes for CASSPTGTTEAFF.

The chain carries TRBV3-1 and TRBJ2-1, with D perhaps matching TRBD1 (6 bases). Germline V gene lookup returns CDR1 LGHDT and CDR2 YNNKEL (reference sequence). Trimming stripped 6 bases from V and 9 bases from J, with 18 bases between. This CDR3 contains 14 residues. CDR3 sequence reads: CASRTEGGSVEQFF. CDR3 DNA sequence: TGTGCCAGCAGGACGGAAGGGGGTTCCGTTGAGCAGTTCTTC.

This clonotype was seen a few times. J is TRBJ2-1 and V is TRBV9; 12 bases match TRBD2. The germline V gene has CDR1 SGDLS and CDR2 YYNGEE. The CDR3 totals 15 residues. Unmatched junction bases numbered 3, after V lost 2 bases and J lost 6 bases. The CDR3: CASSVGLAGPNEQFF. CDR3 DNA sequence: TGTGCCAGCAGCGTCGGACTAGCGGGACCCAATGAGCAGTTCTTC.

This clonotype came up a few times. This rearrangement joins TRBV19 to TRBJ2-2; 7 bases map to TRBD1. The germline CDR1 and CDR2 sequences are LNHDA and SQIVND (reference sequence). The CDR3 is 15 amino acids. V gave up 7 bases and J gave up 0 bases; unmatched junction bases: 5. CDR3 residues: CASTSDRANTGELFF. For the CDR3, the DNA is TGTGCCAGTACTTCAGACAGGGCGAACACCGGGGAGCTGTTTTTT. Full variable domain (rest looked up from reference TRBV19 and TRBJ2-2): DGGITQSPKYLFRKEGQNVTLSCEQNLNHDAMYWYRQDPGQGLRLIYYSQIVNDFQKGDIAEGYSVSREKKESFPLTVTSAQKNPTAFYLCASTSDRANTGELFFGEGSRLTVL.

The CDR3, as DNA: TGCGCCAGCAGCCTTGTCAGAAGGGAAAGGAATGAAAAACTGTTTTTT. This codes for CASSLVRRERNEKLFF. The genes are TRBV4-1 and TRBJ1-4; D unresolved. Germline V lookup: CDR1 MGHRA, CDR2 YSYEKL. The CDR3 sequence is 16 residues long. Trimming took 4 bases from V and 5 from J, leaving 17 bases between them.

This clonotype has a handful of counts. The V call is TRBV4-1, the J call TRBJ2-1, with D tentatively TRBD2 (6 bases). The CDR3 totals 15 residues. The V end was cut by 6 bases, the J end by 0 bases, with 12 bases between. Germline V gene data show CDR1 as MGHRA and CDR2 as YSYEKL. The CDR3 region has the DNA TGCGCCAGCAGGTACCTGACTAGCTCCTACAATGAGCAGTTCTTC. Protein product: CASRYLTSSYNEQFF.

The V gene is TRBV20-1, the J gene TRBJ2-7, with 11 bases matching TRBD1. The CDR3 has 13 residues. Germline V gene lookup returns CDR1 DFQATT and CDR2 SNEGSKA (reference sequence). Unmatched junction bases numbered 7, after V lost 8 bases and J lost 4 bases. The CDR3 loop reads CSHTGTGGYEQYF. In DNA form, the CDR3 reads TGCAGTCATACCGGGACAGGGGGATACGAGCAGTACTTC.

This chain connects TRBV12-3 or TRBV12-4 to TRBJ2-7; 8 positions agree with TRBD1. This CDR3 comprises 12 residues. The junction had 3 bases not matched to a gene; V was cut back by 6 bases and J by 5 bases. The DNA of the CDR3 is TGTGCCAGCAGGCCAGGGGGCCACGAGCAGTACTTC. It translates to CASRPGGHEQYF.

This clonotype was observed a few times. The genes are TRBV4-1 and TRBJ2-1; TRBD2 aligns across 12 bases. J gave up 5 bases and V 1 base, and 9 bases lay outside the gene matches. This CDR3 comprises 18 residues. CDR1 is MGHRA and CDR2 is YSYEKL in the germline V gene. This chain's CDR3 is CASSQVLRLAGGNNEQFF. As DNA, the CDR3 is TGCGCCAGCAGCCAAGTTCTCCGGCTAGCGGGAGGGAACAATGAGCAGTTCTTC.

V and J are TRBV29-1 and TRBJ2-2; no reliable D call. The CDR3 length is 13 residues. The germline gives CDR1 SQVTM, CDR2 ANQGSEA. V lost 6 bases to trimming and J lost 8 bases, with 16 bases between them. The DNA for the CDR3 is TGCAGCGTCTTCCGGCGAAGCAGAGGGGAGCTGTTTTTT. Its translation: CSVFRRSRGELFF.

Only one count was recorded for this clonotype. The rearrangement links TRBV19 to TRBJ2-2; 9 nucleotides align to TRBD2. There are 15 residues in the CDR3. The germline V gene encodes CDR1 LNHDA and CDR2 SQIVND (reference sequence). The V segment lost 3 bases and the J segment 4 bases; nucleotides outside the gene matches: 3. The CDR3 DNA reads as TGTGCCAGTAGTATTAGCGGGAGCTTCACCGGGGAGCTGTTTTTT. Translation: CASSISGSFTGELFF.

The V call is TRBV5-1, the J call TRBJ2-7, with 12 bases identical to TRBD2. V dropped 0 bases and J dropped 5; count of bases not matched to a gene: 3. The CDR3 is 15 amino acids. Germline V gives CDR1 SGHRS, CDR2 YFSETQ. CDR3 DNA sequence: TGCGCCAGCAGCTTGGAGCCTAGCGGGAGGGACGAGCAGTACTTC. Translated: CASSLEPSGRDEQYF.

This clonotype has only a few counts. The chain recombines TRBV11-2 with TRBJ1-2; 7 bases align to TRBD1. J gave up 7 bases and V 5 bases, and 10 bases lay outside the gene matches. The CDR3 extends over 14 amino acids. CDR1 is SGHAT, CDR2 FQNNGV, per germline. CDR3 sequence (DNA): TGTGCCAGCAGCAAGTCCCAGGGGGATGGTGGCTACACCTTC. It yields the protein CASSKSQGDGGYTF.

This chain links TRBV29-1 with TRBJ2-1, with a possible D match to TRBD2 (6 bases). This CDR3 comprises 15 residues. Germline-derived CDR1 and CDR2 are SQVTM and ANQGSEA. V lost 7 bases to trimming and J lost 7 bases, with 23 bases between them. CDR3 amino acids: CSAAGGNGSLNEQFF. The CDR3 DNA is TGCAGCGCTGCGGGCGGGAACGGTTCTTTGAATGAGCAGTTCTTC.

This clonotype has a count of ten or more. This chain joins TRBV5-1 and TRBJ2-1; 8 bases agree with TRBD1. The CDR3 runs 14 residues. The junction had 4 bases not matched to a gene; V was cut back by 2 bases and J by 6 bases. Germline CDR1 reads SGHRS; CDR2 reads YFSETQ. The CDR3 loop is CASSFGQGGNEQFF. In DNA form, the CDR3 reads TGCGCCAGCAGCTTTGGACAGGGTGGCAATGAGCAGTTCTTC.

The rearrangement uses TRBV24-1 and TRBJ2-7; 9 nucleotides agree with TRBD1. Trimming took 3 bases from V and 3 from J; bases not matched to a gene: 5. Germline assignment: CDR1 KGHDR and CDR2 SFDVKD. This CDR3 has 15 amino acids. The CDR3 protein is CATSDGGTGHYEQYF. The CDR3 DNA sequence: TGTGCCACCAGTGATGGGGGGACAGGGCACTACGAGCAGTACTTC.

In this sample, this clonotype turned up a few times. The chain links TRBV7-7 to TRBJ2-1; possible D gene TRBD2, 5 bases. The CDR3 contains 14 residues. CDR1 is SSHAT, CDR2 FNYEAQ, per germline (reference sequence). V dropped 5 bases and J dropped 0 bases, with 8 bases sitting between them. CDR3 bases: TGTGCCAGCAGCCCAGCGGTCTCCTACAATGAGCAGTTCTTC. Translation: CASSPAVSYNEQFF.

This clonotype has a handful of counts. The V call is TRBV4-1, the J call TRBJ1-1; D unclear. This CDR3 region has 16 residues. Trimming removed 4 bases from V and 0 bases from J, with 15 bases in between. CDR1 is MGHRA and CDR2 is YSYEKL in the germline V gene. CDR3 DNA sequence: TGCGCCAGCAGCCGCCTGGTATGGTTAATGAACACTGAAGCTTTCTTT. This codes for CASSRLVWLMNTEAFF.

The chain combines TRBV4-1 with TRBJ2-7; 12 bases fit TRBD2. V shed 1 base and J 3 bases; nucleotides not matched to a gene: 7. Germline values: CDR1 MGHRA, CDR2 YSYEKL. The CDR3 runs to 17 residues. CDR3 amino acids: CASSQANLAGGGYEQYF. DNA of the CDR3: TGCGCCAGCAGCCAAGCAAACCTAGCGGGGGGGGGCTACGAGCAGTACTTC.

The gene calls are TRBV7-8 and TRBJ2-5, with TRBD2 matching 9 bases. CDR3 length: 18 residues. CDR1 SGHVS and CDR2 FQNEAQ come from the germline V gene. After removal of 2 bases from V and 4 bases from J, the junction contained 14 bases not matched to a gene. For the CDR3, the DNA is TGTGCCAGCAGCTTATCGGCCTGGGGGCGGGAGGGCCCAGAGACCCAGTACTTC. This encodes CASSLSAWGREGPETQYF.

The CDR3 region has the DNA TGTGCCAGCAGTACACAGGGGAACACTGAAGCTTTCTTT. As protein: CASSTQGNTEAFF. The chain has TRBV6-1 and TRBJ1-1, with D possibly matching TRBD1 (6 bases). V was pared by 5 bases and J by 1 base, with 8 bases between. The CDR3 covers 13 residues. Germline values: CDR1 MNHNS, CDR2 SASEGT.

There are many counts of this clonotype. The chain joins TRBV20-1 to TRBJ2-2, with D possibly being TRBD2 (6 bases). Germline assignment: CDR1 DFQATT and CDR2 SNEGSKA (reference sequence). This CDR3 has 14 amino acids. The V end lost 3 bases, the J end lost 2 bases, and 10 bases lay between the germline ends. In nucleotides, the CDR3 is TGCAGTGCTAGGGGCGGGGCTAACACCGGGGAGCTGTTTTTT. It translates to CSARGGANTGELFF.

The gene calls are TRBV29-1 and TRBJ1-2; D ambiguous. Trimming removed 2 bases from V and 7 bases from J, with 8 bases in between. This CDR3 region has 11 residues. The germline V gene has CDR1 SQVTM and CDR2 ANQGSEA. CDR3 coding DNA: TGCAGCGTTGAAAAAGGGTCTGGCTACACCTTC. Its translation: CSVEKGSGYTF.

This clonotype was counted many times. This chain links TRBV28 with TRBJ1-1; D call uncertain. Germline lookup yields CDR1 MDHEN and CDR2 SYDVKM. The CDR3 loop spans 13 amino acids. The V gene lost 3 bases and the J gene lost 0 bases, with 5 bases spanning the gap. The CDR3 DNA sequence: TGTGCCAGCAGTTTCTTGATGAACACTGAAGCTTTCTTT. Translated, it gives CASSFLMNTEAFF.

A remark on this clonotype: No conserved phenylalanine or tryptophan is present at the end of the CDR3, so a read error is the likely explanation. V is TRBV4-1 and J is TRBJ2-7; 8 positions agree with TRBD2. Germline V CDR1 and CDR2: MGHRA, YSYEKL. V dropped 1 base and J dropped 4; count of bases not matched to a gene: 9. This CDR3 contains 16 residues. The CDR3: CASSQAFGLAGYEQYL. The CDR3 nucleotides are TGCGCCAGCAGCCAAGCCTTCGGACTAGCTGGGTACGAGCAGTACTTG.

This clonotype appeared a few times. The chain couples TRBV9 to TRBJ2-1; 7 nucleotides align to TRBD1. The V and J ends lost 1 base and 3 bases, in that order; junction bases with no gene match: 13. The CDR3 runs to 18 residues. CDR1 and CDR2 from the germline V gene are SGDLS and YYNGEE. The CDR3 nucleotides read TGTGCCAGCAGCGTATCGCGAGGGGGCTTCCCCCGCTACAATGAGCAGTTCTTC. It encodes CASSVSRGGFPRYNEQFF.

This clonotype has more than one count but fewer than ten. V usage is TRBV7-9 and J usage is TRBJ1-5; 7 bases are a match to TRBD1. The germline CDR1 and CDR2 sequences are SEHNR and FQNEAQ (reference sequence). The trim removed 3 bases at V and 7 bases at J, leaving 6 bases unmatched. The CDR3 runs to 14 residues. The CDR3 loop reads CASSFLGGTQPQHF. As DNA, the CDR3 is TGTGCCAGCAGCTTCTTAGGGGGCACCCAGCCCCAGCATTTT. The full variable domain, completed using reference TRBV7-9 and TRBJ1-5, is DTGVSQNPRHKITKRGQNVTFRCDPISEHNRLYWYRQTLGQGPEFLTYFQNEAQLEKSRLLSDRFSAERPKGSFSTLEIQRTEQGDSAMYLCASSFLGGTQPQHFGDGTRLSIL.

The sample holds many counts of this clonotype. This chain uses TRBV7-3 with TRBJ2-4; D is ambiguous. Germline-derived CDR1 and CDR2 are SGHTA and FQGTGA. This CDR3 spans 15 amino acids. The germline V and J ends were trimmed by 5 bases and 8 bases, with 19 bases remaining between them. In DNA, the CDR3 is TGTGCCAGCAGCCGCCAAGGGCAGGCTAGAGACATTCAGTACTTC. Protein sequence: CASSRQGQARDIQYF.

This clonotype was found many times. The V call is TRBV9, the J call TRBJ1-5, with D possibly matching TRBD1 (6 bases). CDR1 and CDR2 (germline): SGDLS, YYNGEE. The CDR3 loop spans 16 amino acids. V lost 0 bases to trimming and J lost 3 bases, with 13 bases between them. The CDR3 nucleotides are TGTGCCAGCAGCGTAGGGAGCAGGGGAAACAATCAGCCCCAGCATTTT. Encoded protein: CASSVGSRGNNQPQHF.